This T cell receptor (beta chain) originates from a study of shared clonotypes between healthy human individuals. Study-wide results and caveats: Larger richness was generally estimated for naive than memory subsets. Although depth was large, rarefaction showed that sequencing of the sorted subsets was incomplete. Blood was the sole source, and tissue repertoires probably differ.

Sorted-subset replicate PCR reactions were performed with around 200 ng DNA, corresponding to roughly 31,000 T cell genomes. Profiling relied on immunoSEQ multiplex PCR, and the TCRdb table lists in-frame clones only, not all of them. The sample holds about 2.1 million clones, 80% to 95% seen once. As to this clone: Its antigen is unknown.

After removal of 1 base from V and 4 bases from J, the junction contained 7 bases not matched to a gene. Germline CDR1 SGHAT, CDR2 FQNNGV. The CDR3 has 16 residues. Naive CD8 cells, CD45RO-negative and positively selected for CCR7, excluded terminally differentiated effector memory CD45RA+ cells. This rearrangement joins TRBV11-2 to TRBJ2-1, with 7 bases that match TRBD2. The sequence was obtained from a man younger than 35 in good health. Some clones in this sample may be carry-over from other donors' samples. Source material: naive CD8+ T cells from PBMCs. DNA for the CDR3: TGTGCCAGCAGCTTAGTAGGGGCGGGAGTATACAATGAGCAGTTCTTC. This codes for CASSLVGAGVYNEQFF. Variable domain in full (rest from reference TRBV11-2 and TRBJ2-1): EAGVAQSPRYKIIEKRQSVAFWCNPISGHATLYWYQQILGQGPKLLIQFQNNGVVDDSQLPKDRFSAERLKGVDSTLKIQPAKLEDSAVYLCASSLVGAGVYNEQFFGPGTRLTVL.